These 27 T cell receptor beta chains share one sample of origin, sequenced in a study of control samples from healthy donors and cancer patients. Assay used: immunoSEQ multiplex PCR; TCRdb lists only in-frame clones, some missing. Here the sample spans 150,000 to 190,000 clones, 93% being singletons. The sample consisted of blood. These receptors all come from a man aged 45-65 years in good health.

The rearrangement uses TRBV5-6 and TRBJ2-7; no clear D. The CDR3 spans 12 residues. Germline lookup yields CDR1 SGHDT and CDR2 YYEEEE. Trimming removed 1 base from V and 3 bases from J, with 5 bases in between. The CDR3 coding sequence is TGTGCCAGCAGCTTGACCCTCTACGAGCAGTACTTC. It codes for CASSLTLYEQYF.

Written as DNA, the CDR3 is TGTGCCAGTAGTACGGACTCGTACTCTGGGGCCAACGTCCTGACTTTC. It is translated as CASSTDSYSGANVLTF. The chain employs TRBV19 and TRBJ2-6, with D possibly matching TRBD2 (5 bases). Trimming took off 4 bases at V and 0 bases at J, with 10 bases between the two ends. The CDR3 totals 16 residues. The germline gives CDR1 LNHDA, CDR2 SQIVND (reference sequence). The whole variable domain, remainder taken from reference TRBV19 and TRBJ2-6, is DGGITQSPKYLFRKEGQNVTLSCEQNLNHDAMYWYRQDPGQGLRLIYYSQIVNDFQKGDIAEGYSVSREKKESFPLTVTSAQKNPTAFYLCASSTDSYSGANVLTFGAGSRLTVL.

The chain recombines TRBV19 with TRBJ1-2; 12 bases agree with TRBD1. Germline V lookup: CDR1 LNHDA, CDR2 SQIVND (reference sequence). The CDR3 contains 13 residues. After removal of 6 bases from V and 6 bases from J, the junction contained 2 bases not matched to a gene. In DNA form, the CDR3 reads TGTGCCAGTAGGGGACAGGGGGCGAATGGCTACACCTTC. Amino acid sequence: CASRGQGANGYTF.

This clone has just a few counts. The chain combines TRBV6-6 with TRBJ2-7, with a possible D match to TRBD2 (5 bases). The CDR3 spans 15 residues. Trimming left V 0 bases short and J 2 bases short, with 11 bases between. The germline V gene has CDR1 MNHNY and CDR2 SVGAGI (reference sequence). The CDR3 protein is CASSYSFGETYEQYF. For the CDR3, the DNA is TGTGCCAGCAGTTACTCATTCGGGGAAACCTACGAGCAGTACTTC.

The genes are TRBV28 and TRBJ2-7; no definite D call. Trimming took off 5 bases at V and 3 bases at J, with 8 bases between the two ends. This CDR3 comprises 12 residues. In germline, CDR1 is MDHEN, CDR2 SYDVKM. The CDR3, as DNA: TGTGCCAGCAGTCCCGTCGGCTACGAGCAGTACTTC. Translation: CASSPVGYEQYF.

V gene TRBV11-2 combines with J gene TRBJ2-7; 9 bases fit TRBD1. The ends lost 4 bases at V and 3 bases at J; junction bases unmatched: 7. Germline V gene sequence: CDR1 SGHAT, CDR2 FQNNGV. The CDR3 runs 15 residues. The CDR3 reads CASSSRQGEYYEQYF. The CDR3 DNA reads as TGTGCCAGCAGCTCACGACAGGGGGAGTACTACGAGCAGTACTTC.

The chain links TRBV11-2 to TRBJ2-5; possible D gene TRBD1, 5 bases. V lost 1 base and J 0 bases, leaving 15 bases between the germline ends. The germline CDR1 and CDR2 sequences are SGHAT and FQNNGV. This CDR3 has 17 residues. Here the CDR3 reads CASSLGLGHLNQETQYF. CDR3 sequence (DNA): TGTGCCAGCAGCTTAGGGTTAGGACACCTGAACCAAGAGACCCAGTACTTC. Full variable domain (missing parts from reference TRBV11-2 and TRBJ2-5): EAGVAQSPRYKIIEKRQSVAFWCNPISGHATLYWYQQILGQGPKLLIQFQNNGVVDDSQLPKDRFSAERLKGVDSTLKIQPAKLEDSAVYLCASSLGLGHLNQETQYFGPGTRLLVL.

This chain joins TRBV19 and TRBJ2-6; unclear D gene. Trimming shortened V by 3 bases and J by 0 bases, and 3 bases separated the two germline ends. The germline V gene encodes CDR1 LNHDA and CDR2 SQIVND (reference sequence). The CDR3 extends over 14 amino acids. The CDR3 spells CASSMISGANVLTF. The CDR3 bases are TGTGCCAGTAGTATGATCTCTGGGGCCAACGTCCTGACTTTC.

The chain is built from TRBV10-1 and TRBJ2-3, with D perhaps TRBD1 or TRBD2 (5 bases each). This CDR3 spans 16 amino acids. The germline CDR1 and CDR2 sequences are WNHNN and SYGVQD (reference sequence). Deletions cut 0 bases from V and 6 bases from J, with 16 bases between. The DNA of the CDR3 is TGCGCCAGCAGTGAGTCGGGGGACCCCCGGCCGGATACGCAGTATTTT. This gives the protein CASSESGDPRPDTQYF.

The rearrangement links TRBV23-1 to TRBJ2-3; tentatively, D is TRBD1 (5 bases). TRBV23-1 is reported as an ORF; its role is uncertain. The CDR3 has 17 amino acids. The ends were cut back, 7 bases at V and 6 bases at J, with 26 bases in the middle. In nucleotides, the CDR3 is TGCGCCAGCACCATAAAATTTTCCAGGGAAGGGATCGATACGCAGTATTTT. Amino acid sequence: CASTIKFSREGIDTQYF.

This clone was picked up one time. This sequence joins TRBV5-1 and TRBJ2-2, with D hard to call. The CDR3 covers 15 residues. Deletions cut 1 base from V and 0 bases from J, with 7 bases between. Germline V CDR1 and CDR2: SGHRS, YFSETQ. The CDR3 nucleotides are TGCGCCAGCAGCTTGCTCGGCTCGAACACCGGGGAGCTGTTTTTT. This sequence encodes CASSLLGSNTGELFF.

The rearrangement links TRBV5-1 to TRBJ2-3, with D perhaps matching TRBD2 (6 bases). Germline values: CDR1 SGHRS, CDR2 YFSETQ. With 5 bases removed from V and 4 bases from J, the gap between germline ends came to 23 bases. The CDR3 is 17 residues long. CDR3 sequence: CASSLVSSGGISDTQYF. In DNA, the CDR3 is TGCGCCAGCAGTTTAGTGTCCAGCGGCGGGATATCAGATACGCAGTATTTT. Variable domain in full (rest from reference TRBV5-1 and TRBJ2-3): KAGVTQTPRYLIKTRGQQVTLSCSPISGHRSVSWYQQTPGQGLQFLFEYFSETQRNKGNFPGRFSGRQFSNSRSEMNVSTLELGDSALYLCASSLVSSGGISDTQYFGPGTRLTVL.

This chain links TRBV29-1 with TRBJ1-2; TRBD1 matches at 7 bases. The CDR3 spans 12 residues. Germline V gene lookup returns CDR1 SQVTM and CDR2 ANQGSEA. The J segment lost 4 bases and the V segment lost 4 bases, leaving 3 bases of the junction unmatched. CDR3: CSVVSGGYGYTF. CDR3 DNA: TGCAGCGTTGTTTCAGGGGGCTATGGCTACACCTTC.

The J gene is TRBJ2-7, the V gene TRBV7-2; D call uncertain. V was cut by 5 bases and J by 0 bases, with 14 bases left in between. CDR3 size: 15 residues. CDR1 is SGHTA and CDR2 is FQGNSA in the germline V gene. The CDR3 sequence is CASSEQTRSSYEQYF. As DNA, the CDR3 is TGTGCCAGCAGCGAACAGACAAGGAGCTCCTACGAGCAGTACTTC.

This clone was detected only once. The rearrangement uses TRBV12-3 or TRBV12-4 and TRBJ2-5; D gene unclear. The CDR3 has 13 amino acids. V lost 6 bases and J 2 bases, leaving 10 bases between the germline ends. The CDR3 nucleotides are TGTGCCAGCAGCAACTCACTACAAGAGACCCAGTACTTC. Protein product: CASSNSLQETQYF.

V gene TRBV28 combines with J gene TRBJ2-7, with a tentative D call TRBD2 (5 bases). V shed 8 bases and J shed 0 bases, with 14 bases lying between them. This CDR3 has 14 amino acids. From germline, CDR1 is MDHEN and CDR2 SYDVKM. Here the CDR3 reads CASSNIASSYEQYF. In nucleotides, the CDR3 is TGTGCCAGCTCGAATATAGCGTCCTCCTACGAGCAGTACTTC.

The chain carries TRBV27 and TRBJ2-7; D may be TRBD2 (7 bases). V lost 3 bases, J lost 2 bases, and 20 bases lay in between. The germline V gene has CDR1 MNHEY and CDR2 SMNVEV (reference sequence). The CDR3 is 17 amino acids. The CDR3 is CASSFPLGGAQPYEQYF. The CDR3 DNA reads as TGTGCCAGCAGTTTCCCCTTAGGGGGGGCGCAGCCCTACGAGCAGTACTTC.

J is TRBJ2-7 and V is TRBV7-8, with 12 positions matching TRBD2. The germline V gene has CDR1 SGHVS and CDR2 FQNEAQ. There are 14 residues in the CDR3. J was trimmed by 12 bases and V by 5 bases; bases with no gene match: 11. In DNA form, the CDR3 reads TGTGCCAGCAGCATCTCCGGGACTAGCGGGTCTCTGTACTTC. Its translation is CASSISGTSGSLYF.

This clone was counted only a few times. This rearrangement joins TRBV6-6 to TRBJ2-1; TRBD1 agrees at 11 bases. The junction had 5 bases not matched to a gene; V was cut back by 6 bases and J by 7 bases. The CDR3 contains 14 residues. Germline CDR1 reads MNHNY; CDR2 reads SVGAGI (reference sequence). This CDR3 reads CASRSGTGGNEQFF. In DNA, the CDR3 is TGTGCCAGCAGATCCGGGACAGGGGGAAATGAGCAGTTCTTC.

The gene calls are TRBV5-1 and TRBJ2-2; 10 nucleotides agree with TRBD2. The V and J ends lost 4 bases and 4 bases, in that order; junction bases with no gene match: 13. The germline gives CDR1 SGHRS, CDR2 YFSETQ. The length of the CDR3 is 18 residues. CDR3 in amino acids: CASSANPPTSGSTGELFF. Written as DNA, the CDR3 is TGCGCCAGCAGCGCCAACCCCCCGACTAGCGGGTCCACCGGGGAGCTGTTTTTT. Full variable domain (remainder filled in from reference TRBV5-1 and TRBJ2-2): KAGVTQTPRYLIKTRGQQVTLSCSPISGHRSVSWYQQTPGQGLQFLFEYFSETQRNKGNFPGRFSGRQFSNSRSEMNVSTLELGDSALYLCASSANPPTSGSTGELFFGEGSRLTVL.

CDR3 in amino acids: CSVGGLAGETQYF. Written as DNA, the CDR3 is TGCAGCGTTGGGGGACTAGCGGGGGAGACCCAGTACTTC. V and J are TRBV29-1 and TRBJ2-5, with TRBD2 identical over 13 bases. Trimming at V came to 4 bases and at J to 5 bases, leaving 1 base not matched to a gene. The CDR3 spans 13 residues. Germline assignment: CDR1 SQVTM and CDR2 ANQGSEA.

This clone was seen only once. The V call is TRBV19, the J call TRBJ1-2; D is undetermined. The CDR3 extends over 13 amino acids. Per germline, CDR1 LNHDA and CDR2 SQIVND (reference sequence). V shed 5 bases and J shed 2 bases, with 9 bases lying between them. CDR3 coding DNA: TGTGCCAGTAGTCGGACGGAAAACTATGGCTACACCTTC. It translates to CASSRTENYGYTF.

The chain employs TRBV2 and TRBJ2-5; 8 nucleotides match TRBD1. The junction had 8 bases not matched to a gene; V was cut back by 7 bases and J by 4 bases. The CDR3 extends over 14 amino acids. CDR1 SNHLY and CDR2 FYNNEI come from the germline V gene. CDR3 sequence: CASNPGGRRETQYF. The CDR3 coding sequence is TGTGCCAGCAACCCAGGGGGCAGGAGAGAGACCCAGTACTTC.

This clone was recorded only once. The chain employs TRBV5-1 and TRBJ1-1, with D possibly being TRBD1 (6 bases). Trimming stripped 4 bases from V and 11 bases from J, with 18 bases between. Germline V CDR1 and CDR2: SGHRS, YFSETQ. This CDR3 region has 13 residues. CDR3 amino acids: CASSGRGGDSAFF. The CDR3 region has the DNA TGCGCCAGCAGCGGCAGGGGCGGTGACAGCGCTTTCTTT. Full variable domain (outside the CDR3, taken from reference TRBV5-1 and TRBJ1-1): KAGVTQTPRYLIKTRGQQVTLSCSPISGHRSVSWYQQTPGQGLQFLFEYFSETQRNKGNFPGRFSGRQFSNSRSEMNVSTLELGDSALYLCASSGRGGDSAFFGQGTRLTVV.

This rearrangement joins TRBV7-4 to TRBJ2-1; D uncertain. The germline V gene has CDR1 SGHVT and CDR2 SQSDAQ. This CDR3 has 11 residues. CDR3 protein: CKPHHYNEQFF. The DNA for the CDR3 is TGTAAGCCCCACCACTACAATGAGCAGTTCTTC.

This sequence joins TRBV4-1 and TRBJ2-7, with D hard to call. V was shortened by 1 base and J by 6 bases, with 10 bases between the two germline ends. The CDR3 totals 13 residues. Germline assignment: CDR1 MGHRA and CDR2 YSYEKL. The CDR3 coding sequence is TGCGCCAGCAGCCAAGCGCCCCGAGGCGAGCAGTACTTC. Amino acids: CASSQAPRGEQYF.

The chain has TRBV3-1 (or the pseudogene TRBV3-2) and TRBJ1-3; tentative D call: TRBD1 (6 bases). Looked up from germline, CDR1 is LGHDT and CDR2 is YNNKEL (reference sequence). V lost 4 bases and J 4 bases, leaving 17 bases between the germline ends. This CDR3 is built from 16 residues. In nucleotides, the CDR3 is TGTGCCAGCAGCCCCAGTGACCGGGGGCGCGGAAACACCATATATTTT. It yields the protein CASSPSDRGRGNTIYF.